Listed below are T cell receptor beta chains from one sample, sequenced in a study of blood T cell repertoires in COVID-19. The repertoire was sequenced with immunoSEQ multiplex PCR; TCRdb's copy has only in-frame clones and lacks some. This sample has some 150,000 clones, with roughly 84% found just once. Sample: PBMCs or T cells enriched from blood (not recorded which). Every receptor here comes from a woman aged 45-65 years who had been exposed to COVID-19. The conserved cysteine and the conserved F or W are not part of the CDR3 here. A D gene is named only where the DNA matches it firmly.

V	length	D	J	CDR3
TRBV2	11	-	TRBJ2-5	ASGGLAEETQY
TRBV6-1	15	TRBD2	TRBJ2-2	ASSEGGVAGASGELF
TRBV29-1	13	-	TRBJ1-4	SVEERTTGGGRLF
TRBV29-1	12	TRBD1	TRBJ2-5	SVEQGAYQETQY
TRBV4-2	13	TRBD2	TRBJ2-5	ASSLLAGAGETQY
TRBV4-3	12	TRBD1	TRBJ1-2	ASSPKQGGYGYT
TRBV7-9	14	-	TRBJ2-7	ASSLFSRGPTYEQY
TRBV3-1/TRBV3-2	14	-	TRBJ1-5	ASSQLLQGPNQPQH
TRBV9	10	-	TRBJ1-5	ASSNSNQPQH
TRBV9	13	TRBD2	TRBJ2-7	ASSVDATSSYEQY
TRBV19	12	-	TRBJ1-2	ASSNPGAVYGYT
TRBV19	15	-	TRBJ1-1	ASSNWVRRRGNTEAF
TRBV9	13	TRBD2	TRBJ2-1	ASSVEGLAGNEQF
TRBV30	12	TRBD1	TRBJ2-2	AGDRVGNTGELF